Described below is a single TCR beta chain sequence and its context. The sample originates from a study of blood T cell repertoires in COVID-19. About the research overall: COVID-19 samples collected from the United States, Italy and Spain covered acute and convalescent phases. From T cells, B-cell-depleted T cells, or PBMCs came the material, which was cDNA or gDNA.

In the source study's methods: By means of reference gene primer amplification, nucleated cell counts were estimated. Sequencing used immunoSEQ multiplex PCR; TCRdb keeps in-frame clones, though not all of them. V and J calls and clone size are those listed in that table; D and trimming were worked out from the DNA. The sample lists 64,000 or so clones, about 86% occurring once. The V gene end was trimmed by 5 bases and the J gene end by 4 bases; junction bases not matched to a gene: 2. The CDR3 consists of 13 residues. Germline assignment: CDR1 SGHAT and CDR2 FQDESV (reference sequence). Specimen: peripheral blood. The chain has TRBV11-1 and TRBJ1-5, with 7 bases lining up with TRBD1. The clonotype was recovered from a man in his forties or fifties with acute or convalescent COVID-19. The CDR3 DNA follows: TGTGCCAGCAGCAAGACAGGGAATCAGCCCCAGCATTTT. Protein: CASSKTGNQPQHF. Variable domain in full (rest from reference TRBV11-1 and TRBJ1-5): EAEVAQSPRYKITEKSQAVAFWCDPISGHATLYWYRQILGQGPELLVQFQDESVVDDSQLPKDRFSAERLKGVDSTLKIQPAELGDSAMYLCASSKTGNQPQHFGDGTRLSIL.